Below are 29 T cell receptor beta chains sequenced from a single sample in a study of cytomegalovirus exposure and HLA in healthy donors (dated by TCRdb to about 2017). Library generation was performed with the immunoSEQ multiplex PCR assay. For the multiplex PCR, a mixture combining 60 forward primers for TCR Vbeta segments and 13 reverse primers for TCR Jbeta segments was used. Entries here come from immuneACCESS through TCRdb and include only in-frame sequences with V and J called. Some clones fail to appear in such tables; in the studies checked, an unresolved V gene covers under half of the shortfall, and the cause of the remainder is unknown. The sample contains 85,000 to 90,000 clones, about 76% of them found a single time. The ten largest make up 10% of the sample. The sequenced sample was PBMCs. The receptors originated from a man aged 30 to 45 in good health and CMV-seropositive.

The rearrangement uses TRBV5-1 and TRBJ2-5, with 9 bases identical to TRBD2. This CDR3 is 16 amino acids long. In germline, CDR1 is SGHRS, CDR2 YFSETQ. The V gene end was trimmed by 4 bases and the J gene end by 1 base; junction bases not matched to a gene: 8. CDR3 region: CASSPMTRGGQETQYF. The CDR3 DNA reads as TGCGCCAGCAGCCCCATGACGCGGGGGGGCCAAGAGACCCAGTACTTC. Using reference TRBV5-1 and TRBJ2-5 for the parts outside the CDR3, the full variable domain is KAGVTQTPRYLIKTRGQQVTLSCSPISGHRSVSWYQQTPGQGLQFLFEYFSETQRNKGNFPGRFSGRQFSNSRSEMNVSTLELGDSALYLCASSPMTRGGQETQYFGPGTRLLVL.

The chain joins TRBV6-1 to TRBJ1-2; no clear D gene. The CDR3 sequence is 13 residues long. CDR1 MNHNS and CDR2 SASEGT come from the germline V gene. The V gene lost 4 bases and the J gene lost 5 bases, with 11 bases spanning the gap. CDR3 amino acids: CASSATEFYGYTF. The CDR3 coding sequence is TGTGCCAGCAGTGCTACAGAGTTTTATGGCTACACCTTC.

This clone was seen once. The chain is built from TRBV13 and TRBJ2-3; 10 positions agree with TRBD1. The V segment lost 4 bases and the J segment 6 bases; nucleotides outside the gene matches: 13. Germline values: CDR1 PRHDT, CDR2 FYEKMQ (reference sequence). There are 17 residues in the CDR3. The CDR3 sequence is CASSSRDRGSIWDTQYF. CDR3 coding DNA: TGTGCCAGCAGCTCCCGGGACAGGGGTTCCATTTGGGATACGCAGTATTTT.

The gene calls are TRBV5-1 and TRBJ2-5; 7 bases map to TRBD1. Germline CDR1 reads SGHRS; CDR2 reads YFSETQ. This CDR3 region has 17 residues. V lost 4 bases and J lost 1; bases outside the gene matches: 13. Here the CDR3 DNA reads TGCGCCAGCAGCCCTCAGGGACAGCTTGGGCCCCAAGAGACCCAGTACTTC. Its translation is CASSPQGQLGPQETQYF.

This chain uses TRBV18 with TRBJ2-7, with TRBD1 matching over 10 bases. Germline CDR1 and CDR2: KGHSH and LQKENI. The CDR3 extends over 15 amino acids. Trimming took 4 bases from V and 0 from J; bases not matched to a gene: 3. CDR3 DNA: TGTGCCAGCTCACAAGGACAGGGGGGCTCCTACGAGCAGTACTTC. Translated, it gives CASSQGQGGSYEQYF.

The gene calls are TRBV2 and TRBJ1-6; D may be TRBD1 (5 bases). Germline CDR1 is SNHLY and CDR2 is FYNNEI. Trimming stripped 3 bases from V and 5 bases from J, with 8 bases between. This CDR3 has 14 residues. The CDR3 loop reads CASSEDTNNSPLHF. The CDR3 DNA is TGTGCCAGCAGTGAGGACACAAATAATTCACCCCTCCACTTT.

The chain has TRBV5-4 and TRBJ2-1; TRBD1 matches 9 bases. The CDR3 sequence is 15 residues long. The germline gives CDR1 SGHNT, CDR2 YYREEE (reference sequence). V shed 0 bases, J shed 8 bases, and the junction held 6 bases outside the gene matches. The CDR3 region is CASSLAGTGIDEQFF. The CDR3 nucleotides are TGTGCCAGCAGCTTGGCCGGGACAGGGATCGATGAGCAGTTCTTC. Full variable domain (remainder filled in from reference TRBV5-4 and TRBJ2-1): ETGVTQSPTHLIKTRGQQVTLRCSSQSGHNTVSWYQQALGQGPQFIFQYYREEENGRGNFPPRFSGLQFPNYSSELNVNALELDDSALYLCASSLAGTGIDEQFFGPGTRLTVL.

V usage is TRBV4-1 and J usage is TRBJ2-3; TRBD2 matches at 10 bases. With V trimmed by 6 bases and J by 5 bases, 23 bases remained unmatched. The CDR3 length is 20 residues. The germline V gene encodes CDR1 MGHRA and CDR2 YSYEKL. In DNA, the CDR3 is TGCGCCAGCAGTCCGGGGCGGACAGTCGGACTAGCGGCCCAAAGAGATACGCAGTATTTT. It translates to CASSPGRTVGLAAQRDTQYF.

This chain connects TRBV5-1 to TRBJ2-7, with 7 bases that match TRBD1. V lost 4 bases and J lost 2; bases outside the gene matches: 9. Germline V lookup: CDR1 SGHRS, CDR2 YFSETQ. The CDR3 spans 15 residues. The CDR3 protein is CASSPRTGSAYEQYF. CDR3 DNA sequence: TGCGCCAGCAGCCCCCGGACAGGATCGGCCTACGAGCAGTACTTC.

V gene TRBV19 combines with J gene TRBJ1-6; 9 bases line up with TRBD1. The ends lost 5 bases at V and 9 bases at J; junction bases unmatched: 5. This CDR3 spans 14 amino acids. Germline V gene lookup returns CDR1 LNHDA and CDR2 SQIVND (reference sequence). The CDR3 DNA reads TGTGCCAGTAGTGGCCGGGACAGGGTTTCACCCCTCCACTTT. Protein sequence: CASSGRDRVSPLHF. Using reference TRBV19 and TRBJ1-6 for the parts outside the CDR3, the full variable domain is DGGITQSPKYLFRKEGQNVTLSCEQNLNHDAMYWYRQDPGQGLRLIYYSQIVNDFQKGDIAEGYSVSREKKESFPLTVTSAQKNPTAFYLCASSGRDRVSPLHFGNGTRLTVT.

The chain is built from TRBV27 and TRBJ1-6; tentative D call: TRBD1 (5 bases). This CDR3 spans 15 amino acids. The germline V gene has CDR1 MNHEY and CDR2 SMNVEV (reference sequence). The ends were cut back, 4 bases at V and 5 bases at J, with 12 bases in the middle. CDR3 bases: TGTGCCAGCAGTTCTCCACGGGGGGATAATTCACCCCTCCACTTT. This codes for CASSSPRGDNSPLHF.

The J gene is TRBJ2-1, the V gene TRBV4-1; D is undetermined. Germline CDR1 reads MGHRA; CDR2 reads YSYEKL. Trimming cost V 2 bases and J 4 bases, with 15 bases left between them. This CDR3 contains 16 residues. Written as DNA, the CDR3 is TGCGCCAGCAGCCAACCTACCAAACTACCGTACAATGAGCAGTTCTTC. Translating gives CASSQPTKLPYNEQFF.

The rearrangement joins TRBV19 to TRBJ2-1; the D is unclear. Trimming cost V 5 bases and J 0 bases, with 14 bases left between them. The germline CDR1 and CDR2 sequences are LNHDA and SQIVND (reference sequence). This CDR3 region has 16 residues. CDR3 loop: CASSSRGPPSYNEQFF. CDR3 DNA sequence: TGTGCCAGTAGTTCCCGTGGCCCCCCCTCCTACAATGAGCAGTTCTTC. The variable domain in full, completed from reference TRBV19 and TRBJ2-1, reads DGGITQSPKYLFRKEGQNVTLSCEQNLNHDAMYWYRQDPGQGLRLIYYSQIVNDFQKGDIAEGYSVSREKKESFPLTVTSAQKNPTAFYLCASSSRGPPSYNEQFFGPGTRLTVL.

This sequence joins TRBV7-9 and TRBJ1-6, with TRBD1 matching 9 bases. Germline CDR1 is SEHNR and CDR2 is FQNEAQ (reference sequence). The CDR3 is 14 residues long. Unmatched junction bases numbered 2, after V lost 4 bases and J lost 7 bases. CDR3 sequence (DNA): TGTGCCAGCAGCTGGACAGGGGTAAATTCACCCCTCCACTTT. Its translation: CASSWTGVNSPLHF.

The rearrangement links TRBV7-2 to TRBJ2-2, with D possibly matching TRBD2 (5 bases). Trimming took 3 bases from V and 5 from J, leaving 13 bases between them. Per the germline V gene, CDR1 is SGHTA and CDR2 is FQGNSA. The CDR3 sequence is 15 residues long. The CDR3 DNA sequence: TGTGCCAGCAGCTTGACCGGGGTTTTGACCGGGGAGCTGTTTTTT. The encoded protein is CASSLTGVLTGELFF.

The chain couples TRBV9 to TRBJ1-1, with D tentatively TRBD1 (6 bases). The CDR3 extends over 16 amino acids. Germline V gives CDR1 SGDLS, CDR2 YYNGEE. Trimming left V 4 bases short and J 6 bases short, with 22 bases between. The DNA for the CDR3 is TGTGCCAGCAGCCCCACCCTGTCGGGGGGCATCGCTGAAGCTTTCTTT. Its translation is CASSPTLSGGIAEAFF.

The rearrangement joins TRBV6-5 to TRBJ2-7; tentative D call: TRBD1 (6 bases). V was shortened by 6 bases and J by 3 bases, with 12 bases between the two germline ends. Per germline, CDR1 MNHEY and CDR2 SVGAGI. The CDR3 consists of 13 residues. In DNA, the CDR3 is TGTGCCAGCAGCAACGGACAGTTCTACGAGCAGTACTTC. Residues: CASSNGQFYEQYF.

The chain links TRBV5-1 to TRBJ2-5, with TRBD2 matching over 9 bases. TRBJ2-7 explains the end of the DNA better; the J call may be wrong. The length of the CDR3 is 15 residues. Germline assignment: CDR1 SGHRS and CDR2 YFSETQ. CDR3 in amino acids: CASSLQRGVSYEQYF. CDR3 sequence (DNA): TGCGCCAGCAGCTTGCAGCGGGGGGTATCCTACGAGCAGTACTTC.

This clone appeared a few times. The gene calls are TRBV2 and TRBJ1-4; D possibly corresponds to TRBD1 (5 bases). Germline V gene data show CDR1 as SNHLY and CDR2 as FYNNEI. V was clipped by 8 bases and J by 8 bases, with 15 bases between them. CDR3 length: 13 residues. The chain's CDR3 is CASARDAGEKLFF. CDR3 DNA: TGTGCCAGCGCGCGGGACGCCGGGGAAAAACTGTTTTTT.

The chain links TRBV6-4 to TRBJ1-6, with 10 bases fitting TRBD1. V shed 2 bases, J shed 4 bases, and the junction held 14 bases outside the gene matches. CDR3 length equals 20 residues. Germline V lookup: CDR1 MRHNA, CDR2 SNTAGT. Here the CDR3 DNA reads TGTGCCAGCAGTGACCCGGAGCCGGACAGGGGGATTCTTTATAATTCACCCCTCCACTTT. It encodes CASSDPEPDRGILYNSPLHF.

V usage is TRBV19 and J usage is TRBJ1-2; a possible D gene is TRBD1 (5 bases). Trimming shortened V by 3 bases and J by 4 bases, and 9 bases separated the two germline ends. Germline values: CDR1 LNHDA, CDR2 SQIVND (reference sequence). CDR3 length: 13 amino acids. The CDR3 region has the DNA TGTGCCAGTAGTATGGGCAGGGTCTATGGCTACACCTTC. Protein sequence: CASSMGRVYGYTF.

This chain joins TRBV19 and TRBJ2-1, with 9 nucleotides matching TRBD2. The CDR3 totals 15 residues. CDR1 is LNHDA, CDR2 SQIVND, per germline (reference sequence). V lost 6 bases, J lost 9 bases, and 12 bases stayed unmatched. The CDR3 region is CASSTGAGGQGEQFF. CDR3 nucleotide sequence: TGTGCCAGTAGCACTGGGGCGGGGGGGCAGGGTGAGCAGTTCTTC.

V usage is TRBV9 and J usage is TRBJ2-5; TRBD1 agrees at 9 bases. V was clipped by 3 bases and J by 2 bases; unmatched bases: 5. There are 15 residues in the CDR3. Germline V gene data show CDR1 as SGDLS and CDR2 as YYNGEE. As DNA, the CDR3 is TGTGCCAGCAGCGCCAGCGGGACAGGGCAAGAGACCCAGTACTTC. Translated, it gives CASSASGTGQETQYF. The entire variable domain, with the rest obtained from reference TRBV9 and TRBJ2-5, is as follows: DSGVTQTPKHLITATGQRVTLRCSPRSGDLSVYWYQQSLDQGLQFLIQYYNGEERAKGNILERFSAQQFPDLHSELNLSSLELGDSALYFCASSASGTGQETQYFGPGTRLLVL.

The chain joins TRBV19 to TRBJ2-7; 7 bases are shared with TRBD1. The V gene end was trimmed by 5 bases and the J gene end by 4 bases; junction bases not matched to a gene: 11. Germline lookup yields CDR1 LNHDA and CDR2 SQIVND (reference sequence). This CDR3 contains 15 residues. The CDR3 DNA follows: TGTGCCAGTAGTGTCTCTCGGGACAGCGTTTACGAGCAGTACTTC. Translation gives CASSVSRDSVYEQYF.

This clone was counted only a few times. This sequence joins TRBV5-5 and TRBJ2-7; perhaps TRBD2 as D (6 bases). Germline assignment: CDR1 SGHKS and CDR2 YYEKEE (reference sequence). Trimming removed 3 bases from V and 4 bases from J, with 8 bases in between. The CDR3 length is 12 residues. Here the CDR3 reads CASSWGEYEQYF. Here the CDR3 DNA reads TGTGCCAGCAGCTGGGGGGAGTACGAGCAGTACTTC.

This chain joins TRBV19 and TRBJ1-2; TRBD1 aligns across 9 bases. In germline, CDR1 is LNHDA, CDR2 SQIVND (reference sequence). The trim removed 9 bases at V and 6 bases at J, leaving 8 bases unmatched. The CDR3 has 13 residues. The CDR3 DNA sequence: TGTGCCAGCAAAGGGACAGGGTTCGATGGCTACACCTTC. It translates to CASKGTGFDGYTF.

The chain carries TRBV30 and TRBJ2-5, with 9 bases aligning to TRBD1. The CDR3 is made up of 14 amino acids. V lost 3 bases and J lost 4; bases outside the gene matches: 6. Germline CDR1 is GTSNPN and CDR2 is SVGIG (reference sequence). The CDR3 region is CAWSPGQGGETQYF. The DNA for the CDR3 is TGTGCCTGGAGCCCGGGACAGGGAGGAGAGACCCAGTACTTC.

This chain joins TRBV6-6 and TRBJ1-4, with D maybe TRBD1 (6 bases). V lost 7 bases to trimming and J lost 10 bases, with 13 bases between them. CDR3 size: 12 residues. Germline values: CDR1 MNHNY, CDR2 SVGAGI (reference sequence). The CDR3 protein is CASTTGLGKLFF. CDR3 in DNA: TGTGCCAGCACCACAGGGCTGGGAAAACTGTTTTTT.

V and J are TRBV19 and TRBJ2-7; possibly TRBD2 for D (6 bases). The CDR3 extends over 15 amino acids. Germline V gene sequence: CDR1 LNHDA, CDR2 SQIVND (reference sequence). With 4 bases removed from V and 3 bases from J, the gap between germline ends came to 16 bases. CDR3 nucleotide sequence: TGTGCCAGTAGTAGTTCCCCGGGGACTCTCTACGAGCAGTACTTC. Residues: CASSSSPGTLYEQYF. Drawing the rest from reference TRBV19 and TRBJ2-7, the complete variable domain is DGGITQSPKYLFRKEGQNVTLSCEQNLNHDAMYWYRQDPGQGLRLIYYSQIVNDFQKGDIAEGYSVSREKKESFPLTVTSAQKNPTAFYLCASSSSPGTLYEQYFGPGTRLTVT.